The entry below gives a single T cell receptor (beta chain) sequence along with its context. The antigen is unknown. The data were obtained in a study of vaccination and CD4 T cells after COVID-19. Across the study: At a median approximately 97 days (range 35 to 161) after diagnosis, post-COVID samples were drawn.

MiXCR, applied by TCRdb to the PCR reads, yields one record per CDR3 protein. The top ten clones hold about 1% of a sample with about 21,000 distinct CDR3 sequences, about three fifths of them seen once. The dates of positive PCR tests extended from March through December 2020 and came before the US Alpha, Beta and Delta variants. Points from the study as a whole: Among reactive clones from convalescent patients, a median around 90% appeared only post-vaccination.

The V end lost 12 bases, the J end lost 5 bases, and 22 bases lay between the germline ends. Germline V lookup: CDR1 KGHDR, CDR2 SFDVKD. This CDR3 contains 15 residues. The rearrangement uses TRBV24-1 and TRBJ1-5; TRBD1 is a possible D gene (6 bases). The clonotype was recovered from a human donor who had recovered from COVID-19. Material: CD4+ T cells from blood, obtained before SARS-CoV-2 vaccination. The CDR3 protein is CASVRDTATYQPQHF. The CDR3, as DNA: TGTGCCTCCGTCCGGGACACCGCCACATATCAGCCCCAGCATTTT.